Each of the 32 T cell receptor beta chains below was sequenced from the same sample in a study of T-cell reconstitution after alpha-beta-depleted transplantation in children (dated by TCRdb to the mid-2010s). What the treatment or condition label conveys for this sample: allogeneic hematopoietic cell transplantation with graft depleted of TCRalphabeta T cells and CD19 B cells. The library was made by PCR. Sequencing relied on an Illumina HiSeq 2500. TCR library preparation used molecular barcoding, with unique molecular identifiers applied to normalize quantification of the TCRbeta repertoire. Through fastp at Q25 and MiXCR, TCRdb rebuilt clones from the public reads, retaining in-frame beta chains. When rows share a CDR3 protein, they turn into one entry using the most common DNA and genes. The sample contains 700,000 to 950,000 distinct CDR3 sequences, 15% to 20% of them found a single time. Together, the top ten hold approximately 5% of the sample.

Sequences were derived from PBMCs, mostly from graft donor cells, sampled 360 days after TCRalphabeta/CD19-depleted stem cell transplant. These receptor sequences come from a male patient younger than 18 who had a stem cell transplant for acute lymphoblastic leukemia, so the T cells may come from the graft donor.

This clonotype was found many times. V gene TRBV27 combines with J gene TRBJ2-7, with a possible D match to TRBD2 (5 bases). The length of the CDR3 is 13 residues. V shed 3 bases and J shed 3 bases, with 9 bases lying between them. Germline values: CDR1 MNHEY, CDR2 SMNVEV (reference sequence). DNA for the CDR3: TGTGCCAGCAGTTTCGGGGAAGTCTACGAGCAGTACTTC. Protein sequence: CASSFGEVYEQYF.

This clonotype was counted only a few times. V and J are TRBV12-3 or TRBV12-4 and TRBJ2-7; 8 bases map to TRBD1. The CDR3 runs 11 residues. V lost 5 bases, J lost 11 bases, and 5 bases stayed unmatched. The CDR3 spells CASSRQGKKYF. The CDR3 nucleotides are TGTGCCAGCAGTCGACAGGGGAAGAAGTACTTC.

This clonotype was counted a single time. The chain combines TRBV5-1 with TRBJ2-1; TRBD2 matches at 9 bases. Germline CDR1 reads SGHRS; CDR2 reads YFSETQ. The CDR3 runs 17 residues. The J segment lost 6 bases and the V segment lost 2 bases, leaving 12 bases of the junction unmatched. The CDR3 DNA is TGCGCCAGCAGCTTTTTTAGCGGGAGCTTGGGTCGCAATGAGCAGTTCTTC. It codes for CASSFFSGSLGRNEQFF.

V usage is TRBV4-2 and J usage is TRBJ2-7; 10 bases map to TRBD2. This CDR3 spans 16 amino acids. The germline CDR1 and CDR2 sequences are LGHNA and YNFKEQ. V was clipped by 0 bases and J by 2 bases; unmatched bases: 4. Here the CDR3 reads CASSQDRLAGAYEQYF. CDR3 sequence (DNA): TGTGCCAGCAGCCAAGATCGCCTAGCGGGAGCCTACGAGCAGTACTTC.

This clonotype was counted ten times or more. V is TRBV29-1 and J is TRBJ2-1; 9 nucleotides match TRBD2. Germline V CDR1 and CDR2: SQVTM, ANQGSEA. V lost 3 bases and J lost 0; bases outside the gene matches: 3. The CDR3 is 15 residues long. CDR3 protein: CSVDGGRDSYNEQFF. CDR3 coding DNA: TGCAGCGTTGATGGCGGGAGGGACTCCTACAATGAGCAGTTCTTC.

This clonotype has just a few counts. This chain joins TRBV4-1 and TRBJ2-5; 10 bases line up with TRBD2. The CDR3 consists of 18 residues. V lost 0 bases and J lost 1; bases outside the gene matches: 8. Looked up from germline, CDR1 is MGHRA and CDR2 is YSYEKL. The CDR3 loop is CASSQDGGLARSQETQYF. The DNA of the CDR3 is TGCGCCAGCAGCCAAGATGGGGGACTAGCGAGGAGCCAAGAGACCCAGTACTTC.

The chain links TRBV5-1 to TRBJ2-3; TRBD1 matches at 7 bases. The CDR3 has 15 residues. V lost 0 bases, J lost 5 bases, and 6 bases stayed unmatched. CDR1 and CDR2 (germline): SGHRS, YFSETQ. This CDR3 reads CASSLVAGGIDTQYF. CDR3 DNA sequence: TGCGCCAGCAGCTTGGTGGCAGGGGGAATAGATACGCAGTATTTT.

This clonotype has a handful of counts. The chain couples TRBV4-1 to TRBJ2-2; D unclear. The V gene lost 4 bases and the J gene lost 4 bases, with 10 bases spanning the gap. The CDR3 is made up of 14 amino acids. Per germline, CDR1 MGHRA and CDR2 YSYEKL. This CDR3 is CASSLAPFTGELFF. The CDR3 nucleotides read TGCGCCAGCAGCCTCGCCCCTTTCACCGGGGAGCTGTTTTTT.

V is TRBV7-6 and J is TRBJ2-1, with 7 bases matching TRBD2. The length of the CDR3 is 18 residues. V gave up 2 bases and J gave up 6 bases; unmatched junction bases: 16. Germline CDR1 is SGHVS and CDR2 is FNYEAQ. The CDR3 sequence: CASSLLVPGLVRRNEQFF. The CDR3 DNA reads TGTGCCAGCAGCTTATTAGTACCTGGACTAGTAAGACGCAATGAGCAGTTCTTC.

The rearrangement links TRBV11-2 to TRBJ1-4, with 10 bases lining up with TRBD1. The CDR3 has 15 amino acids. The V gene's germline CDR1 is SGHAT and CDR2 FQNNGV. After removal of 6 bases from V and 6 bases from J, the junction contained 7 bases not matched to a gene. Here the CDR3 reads CASSPGGTGDEKLFF. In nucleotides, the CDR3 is TGTGCCAGCAGTCCAGGTGGGACAGGGGATGAAAAACTGTTTTTT.

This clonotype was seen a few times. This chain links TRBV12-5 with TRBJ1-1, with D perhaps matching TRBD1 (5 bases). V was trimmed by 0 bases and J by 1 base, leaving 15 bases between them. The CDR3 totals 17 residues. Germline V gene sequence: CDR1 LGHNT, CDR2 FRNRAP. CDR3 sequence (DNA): TGTGCTAGTGGTTTGGTGCCCTCGACCGGGGCGAACACTGAAGCTTTCTTT. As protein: CASGLVPSTGANTEAFF.

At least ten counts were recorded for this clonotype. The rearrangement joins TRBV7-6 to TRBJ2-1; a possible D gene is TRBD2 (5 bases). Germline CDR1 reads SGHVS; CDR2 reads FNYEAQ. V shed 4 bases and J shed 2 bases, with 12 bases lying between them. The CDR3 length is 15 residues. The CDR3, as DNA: TGTGCCAGCAGCTACATAGCGATACCCTACAATGAGCAGTTCTTC. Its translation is CASSYIAIPYNEQFF.

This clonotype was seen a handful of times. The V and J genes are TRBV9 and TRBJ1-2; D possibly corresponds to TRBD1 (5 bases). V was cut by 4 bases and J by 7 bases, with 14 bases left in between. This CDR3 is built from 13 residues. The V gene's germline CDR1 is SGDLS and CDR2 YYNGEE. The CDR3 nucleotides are TGTGCCAGCAGCACCTTACCAGGGTTTGGCTACACCTTC. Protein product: CASSTLPGFGYTF.

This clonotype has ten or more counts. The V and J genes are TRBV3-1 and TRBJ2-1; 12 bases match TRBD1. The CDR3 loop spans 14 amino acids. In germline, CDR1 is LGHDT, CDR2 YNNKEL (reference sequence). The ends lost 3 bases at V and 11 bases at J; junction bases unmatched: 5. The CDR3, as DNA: TGTGCCAGCAGCCATGGGACAGGGGGCTTCAAGCAGTTCTTC. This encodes CASSHGTGGFKQFF.

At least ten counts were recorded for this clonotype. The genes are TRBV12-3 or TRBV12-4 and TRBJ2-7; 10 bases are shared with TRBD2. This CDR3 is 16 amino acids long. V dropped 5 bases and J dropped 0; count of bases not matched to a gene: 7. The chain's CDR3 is CASSPGLAESSYEQYF. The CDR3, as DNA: TGTGCCAGCAGTCCCGGACTAGCGGAGAGCTCCTACGAGCAGTACTTC.

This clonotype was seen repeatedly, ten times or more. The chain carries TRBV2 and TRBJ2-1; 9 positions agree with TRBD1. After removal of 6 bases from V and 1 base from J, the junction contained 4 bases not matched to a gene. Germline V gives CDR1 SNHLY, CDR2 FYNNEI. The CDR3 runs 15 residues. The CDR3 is CASRADRGSYNEQFF. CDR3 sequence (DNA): TGTGCCAGCAGGGCAGACAGGGGGTCCTACAATGAGCAGTTCTTC.

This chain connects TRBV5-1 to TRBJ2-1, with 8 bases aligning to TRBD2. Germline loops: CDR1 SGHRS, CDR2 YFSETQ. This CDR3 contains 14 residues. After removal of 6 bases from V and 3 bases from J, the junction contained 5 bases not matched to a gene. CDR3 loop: CASKVAGSYNEQFF. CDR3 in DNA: TGCGCCAGCAAGGTAGCGGGAAGCTACAATGAGCAGTTCTTC.

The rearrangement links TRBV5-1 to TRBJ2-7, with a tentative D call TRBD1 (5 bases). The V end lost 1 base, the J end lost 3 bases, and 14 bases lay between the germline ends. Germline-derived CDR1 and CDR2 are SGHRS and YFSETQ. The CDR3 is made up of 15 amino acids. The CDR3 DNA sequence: TGCGCCAGCAGCTTGCAGGGCGGAACTTTCTACGAGCAGTACTTC. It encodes CASSLQGGTFYEQYF.

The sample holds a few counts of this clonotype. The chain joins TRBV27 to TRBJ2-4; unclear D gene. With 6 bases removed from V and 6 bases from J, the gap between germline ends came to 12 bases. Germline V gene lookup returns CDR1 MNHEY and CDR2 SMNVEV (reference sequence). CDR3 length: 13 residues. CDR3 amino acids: CASSPDGINIQYF. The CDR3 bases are TGTGCCAGCAGCCCCGACGGAATAAACATTCAGTACTTC.

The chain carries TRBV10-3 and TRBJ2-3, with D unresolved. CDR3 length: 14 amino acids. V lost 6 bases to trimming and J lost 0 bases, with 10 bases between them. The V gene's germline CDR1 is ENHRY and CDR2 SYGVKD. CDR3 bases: TGTGCCATCAGGGTAACCGTAAGCACAGATACGCAGTATTTT. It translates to CAIRVTVSTDTQYF.

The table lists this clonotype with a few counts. The CDR3 nucleotides read TGCGCCAGCAGCTTGTTCAAAGCGGGAGGCACCGGGGAGCTGTTTTTT. This codes for CASSLFKAGGTGELFF. The rearrangement uses TRBV5-1 and TRBJ2-2, with 9 nucleotides matching TRBD2. The CDR3 has 16 residues. Germline CDR1 SGHRS, CDR2 YFSETQ. Losses at the gene ends were 1 base for V and 4 bases for J; bases not matched to a gene: 5.

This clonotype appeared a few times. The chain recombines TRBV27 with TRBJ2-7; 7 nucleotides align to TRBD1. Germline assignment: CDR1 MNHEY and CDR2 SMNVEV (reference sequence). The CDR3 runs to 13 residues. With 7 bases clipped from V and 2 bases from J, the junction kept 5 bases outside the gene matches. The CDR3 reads CASTGQTPYEQYF. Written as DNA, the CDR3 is TGTGCCAGCACGGGACAGACCCCCTACGAGCAGTACTTC.

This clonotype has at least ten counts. CDR3: CASSKAGTRAKNIQYF. The CDR3 DNA sequence: TGTGCCAGCAGCAAAGCGGGTACCCGGGCCAAAAACATTCAGTACTTC. V and J are TRBV21-1 and TRBJ2-4; whether TRBD1, the table's D call, matches the DNA was not checked. TRBV21-1 is a recognized pseudogene. The CDR3 loop spans 16 amino acids.

CDR3 sequence (DNA): TGTGCCAGCAGCTTAGATGGAGGGGCCTACAATGAGCAGTTCTTC. Protein: CASSLDGGAYNEQFF. The chain is built from TRBV7-3 and TRBJ2-1, with D perhaps matching TRBD2 (6 bases). V was shortened by 2 bases and J by 2 bases, with 10 bases between the two germline ends. The CDR3 loop spans 15 amino acids. Per the germline V gene, CDR1 is SGHTA and CDR2 is FQGTGA.

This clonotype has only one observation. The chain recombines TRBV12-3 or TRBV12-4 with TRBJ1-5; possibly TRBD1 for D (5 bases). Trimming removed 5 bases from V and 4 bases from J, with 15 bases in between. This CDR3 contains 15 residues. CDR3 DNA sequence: TGTGCCAGCAGTGCCGCCGGGACGGATAATCAGCCCCAGCATTTT. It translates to CASSAAGTDNQPQHF.

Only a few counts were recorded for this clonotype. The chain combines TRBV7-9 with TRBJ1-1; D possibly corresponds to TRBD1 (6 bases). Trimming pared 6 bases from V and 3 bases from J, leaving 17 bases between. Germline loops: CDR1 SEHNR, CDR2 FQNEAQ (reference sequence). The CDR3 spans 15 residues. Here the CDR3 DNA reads TGTGCCAGCAGTACTTACAGGGTAGGAGACACTGAAGCTTTCTTT. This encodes CASSTYRVGDTEAFF.

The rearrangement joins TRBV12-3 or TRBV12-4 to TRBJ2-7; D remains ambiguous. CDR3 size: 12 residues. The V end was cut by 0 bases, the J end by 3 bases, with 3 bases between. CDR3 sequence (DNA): TGTGCCAGCAGTTTAGCCATCTACGAGCAGTACTTC. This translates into CASSLAIYEQYF.

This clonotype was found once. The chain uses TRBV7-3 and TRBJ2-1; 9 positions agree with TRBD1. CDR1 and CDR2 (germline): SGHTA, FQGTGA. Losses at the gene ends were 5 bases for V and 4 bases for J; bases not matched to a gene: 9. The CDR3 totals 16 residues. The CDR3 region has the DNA TGTGCCAGCAGCCCACAACAGGGGGCGGTATACAATGAGCAGTTCTTC. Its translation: CASSPQQGAVYNEQFF.

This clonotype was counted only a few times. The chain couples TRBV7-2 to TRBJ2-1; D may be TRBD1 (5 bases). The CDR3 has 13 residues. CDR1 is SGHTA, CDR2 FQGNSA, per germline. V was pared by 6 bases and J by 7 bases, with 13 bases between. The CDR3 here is CASRRARANEQFF. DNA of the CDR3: TGTGCCAGCAGAAGGGCCAGGGCTAATGAGCAGTTCTTC.

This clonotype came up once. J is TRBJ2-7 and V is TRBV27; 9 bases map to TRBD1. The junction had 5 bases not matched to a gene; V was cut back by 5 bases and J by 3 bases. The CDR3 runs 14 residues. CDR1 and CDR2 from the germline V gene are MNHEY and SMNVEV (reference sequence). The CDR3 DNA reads TGTGCCAGCAGTATTACAGGGGGCGTCTACGAGCAGTACTTC. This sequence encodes CASSITGGVYEQYF.

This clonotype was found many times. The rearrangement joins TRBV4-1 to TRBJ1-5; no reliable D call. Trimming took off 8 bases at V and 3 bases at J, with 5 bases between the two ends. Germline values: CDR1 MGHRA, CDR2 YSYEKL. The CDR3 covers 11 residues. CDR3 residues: CASGNNQPQHF. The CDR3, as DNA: TGCGCCAGCGGCAACAATCAGCCCCAGCATTTT.

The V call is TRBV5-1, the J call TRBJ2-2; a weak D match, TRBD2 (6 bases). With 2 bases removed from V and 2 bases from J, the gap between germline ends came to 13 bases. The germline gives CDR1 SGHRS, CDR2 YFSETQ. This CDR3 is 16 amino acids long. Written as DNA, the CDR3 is TGCGCCAGCAGCTTAGGGACTCTGGAAAACACCGGGGAGCTGTTTTTT. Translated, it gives CASSLGTLENTGELFF.